This T cell receptor beta chain was observed in a study of CD8+CD57+ T cells in acquired aplastic anemia. Study as a whole: The study obtained an average of about 3.1 ug of DNA from sorted CD4+ and CD8+ cells. Study-level findings and limits: Patients did not significantly differ from controls in CD8+ Simpson's diversity. Patients and controls shared about 30 CD8+ CDR3 sequences.

Comment on this clonotype: Its antigen is unidentified.

The V end was cut by 6 bases, the J end by 5 bases, with 11 bases between. Per the germline V gene, CDR1 is SGHAT and CDR2 is FQNNGV. This CDR3 is built from 12 residues. Genomic DNA templated the TCR beta VDJ and CDR3 profiling. Each CDR3 protein is one row after TCRdb ran MiXCR on the reads. The sample contains some 210,000 distinct CDR3 sequences, over 60% of which appear only once. The sequence came from a human donor in good health. V is TRBV11-2 and J is TRBJ2-7; D is unresolved. The sample consisted of sorted CD4+, CD8+, or CD8+CD57+ T cells (not recorded which) from PBMCs. The CDR3 region is CASRPLGNEQYF. CDR3 nucleotide sequence: TGTGCCAGCAGGCCGCTTGGGAACGAGCAGTACTTC.